A selection of T cell receptor beta chains follows, all from one sample in a study of spatial heterogeneity in lung cancer. One entry per CDR3 protein results from TCRdb running MiXCR on the 5' RACE reads. The top ten hold around a fifth of the sample, which has 7,500 or so distinct CDR3 sequences, around 3.2% seen once. This sample comprised lung tumor tissue, obtained at surgery. The receptors derive from a male donor with early-stage non-small cell lung cancer. Both conserved end residues are part of each CDR3.

J | V | length | CDR3
TRBJ2-1 | TRBV20-1 | 13 | CSAPHWADNEQFF
TRBJ1-2 | TRBV9 | 16 | CASSPGGAGSAYGYTF
TRBJ1-5 | TRBV5-8 | 15 | CASSFPRDRDQPQHF
TRBJ2-3 | TRBV20-1 | 15 | CSAKVAGGRPDTQYF
TRBJ2-1 | TRBV4-3 | 17 | CASSQEKEDYANNEQFF
TRBJ2-4 | TRBV6-6 | 14 | CASSYDPQINIQYF
TRBJ2-1 | TRBV12-3/TRBV12-4 | 13 | CASSFSGINEQFF
TRBJ1-3 | TRBV7-9 | 14 | CASSHDRAGNTIYF
TRBJ1-2 | TRBV18 | 16 | CASSRAATGTNYGYTF
TRBJ2-7 | TRBV27 | 13 | CASSTGASYEQYF
TRBJ2-1 | TRBV2 | 17 | CASRSANQASSYNEQFF
TRBJ2-5 | TRBV20-1 | 13 | CSARGTGAETQYF
TRBJ1-1 | TRBV12-3/TRBV12-4 | 12 | CASSLMNTEAFF
TRBJ2-3 | TRBV14 | 18 | CASSPFTSGDTGTDTQYF
TRBJ2-1 | TRBV3-1 | 12 | CASSQSGPEQFF
TRBJ2-2 | TRBV12-3/TRBV12-4 | 16 | CASSSSGTGGTGELFF
TRBJ1-5 | TRBV6-5 | 15 | CASSYSIGGGQPQHF
TRBJ1-1 | TRBV29-1 | 11 | CSGGGRAEAFF
TRBJ1-1 | TRBV7-9 | 13 | CASSPRWNTEAFF
TRBJ1-4 | TRBV5-3 | 14 | CASSFGAANEKLFF
TRBJ2-1 | TRBV11-2 | 17 | CASSPSKVASGGNEQFF
TRBJ1-2 | TRBV5-1 | 15 | CASSTGQGAGYGYTF
TRBJ2-4 | TRBV3-1 | 14 | CASSPGAAKNIQYF
TRBJ2-2 | TRBV12-3/TRBV12-4 | 15 | CASSWDRGRTGKLFF
TRBJ2-5 | TRBV11-2 | 14 | CASSFSLLEETQYF
TRBJ1-2 | TRBV24-1 | 12 | CATSDDANGYNF
TRBJ2-2 | TRBV11-2 | 14 | CASSPDLNTGELFF
TRBJ1-4 | TRBV7-8 | 15 | CASSYAGTPNEKLFF
TRBJ2-1 | TRBV20-1 | 15 | CSVKGGGGRYNEQFF
TRBJ2-7 | TRBV15 | 14 | CATSRDPGNYEQYF
TRBJ2-3 | TRBV7-2 | 19 | CASSGTSGGSTQFTDTQYF
TRBJ2-7 | TRBV5-6 | 12 | CASSFAPYEQYF